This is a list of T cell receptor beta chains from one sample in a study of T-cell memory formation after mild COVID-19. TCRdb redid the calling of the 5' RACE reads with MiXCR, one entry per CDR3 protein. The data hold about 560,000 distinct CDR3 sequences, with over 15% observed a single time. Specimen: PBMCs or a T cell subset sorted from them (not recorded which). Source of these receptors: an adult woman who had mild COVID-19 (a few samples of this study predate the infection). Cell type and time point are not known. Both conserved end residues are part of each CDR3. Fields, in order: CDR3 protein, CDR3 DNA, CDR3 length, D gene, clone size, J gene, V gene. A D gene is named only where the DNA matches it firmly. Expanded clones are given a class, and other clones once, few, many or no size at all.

cdr3_aa: CASSLAGQGYEQYF
cdr3_nt: TGTGCCAGCAGCTTAGCGGGACAGGGCTACGAGCAGTACTTC
cdr3_length: 14
d_call: TRBD1
clone_size: many
j_call: TRBJ2-7
v_call: TRBV11-2

cdr3_aa: CASSQGPGFNTEAFF
cdr3_nt: TGCGCCAGCAGCCAAGGCCCGGGATTTAACACTGAAGCTTTCTTT
cdr3_length: 15
d_call: NA
clone_size: few
j_call: TRBJ1-1
v_call: TRBV4-1

cdr3_aa: CASRWTGVYEQYF
cdr3_nt: TGTGCCAGCAGATGGACAGGCGTCTACGAGCAGTACTTC
cdr3_length: 13
d_call: TRBD1
clone_size: few
j_call: TRBJ2-7
v_call: TRBV6-2/TRBV6-3

cdr3_aa: CASSRRGQNTGELFF
cdr3_nt: TGTGCCAGCAGCCGTAGGGGACAGAACACCGGGGAGCTGTTTTTT
cdr3_length: 15
d_call: NA
clone_size: few
j_call: TRBJ2-2
v_call: TRBV11-2

cdr3_aa: CSAGQGAYEQYF
cdr3_nt: TGCAGCGCGGGACAGGGGGCCTACGAGCAGTACTTC
cdr3_length: 12
d_call: TRBD1
clone_size: few
j_call: TRBJ2-7
v_call: TRBV29-1

cdr3_aa: CSAWTGLEGYTF
cdr3_nt: TGCAGCGCCTGGACAGGGTTGGAGGGCTACACCTTC
cdr3_length: 12
d_call: TRBD1
clone_size: few
j_call: TRBJ1-2
v_call: TRBV29-1

cdr3_aa: CASSLDPGQGNEKLFF
cdr3_nt: TGTGCCAGCAGCTTAGATCCGGGACAAGGGAATGAAAAACTGTTTTTT
cdr3_length: 16
d_call: NA
clone_size: few
j_call: TRBJ1-4
v_call: TRBV7-6

cdr3_aa: CASSPTGLPLQQYF
cdr3_nt: TGTGCCAGCAGCCCCACGGGACTACCCCTCCAGCAGTACTTC
cdr3_length: 14
d_call: TRBD2
clone_size: few
j_call: TRBJ2-7
v_call: TRBV5-6

cdr3_aa: CSARQGNGELFF
cdr3_nt: TGCAGTGCTAGACAGGGGAACGGGGAGCTGTTTTTT
cdr3_length: 12
d_call: NA
clone_size: few
j_call: TRBJ2-2
v_call: TRBV20-1

cdr3_aa: CSVEIFSAGGYTF
cdr3_nt: TGCAGCGTTGAAATCTTCTCTGCGGGAGGCTACACCTTC
cdr3_length: 13
d_call: NA
clone_size: few
j_call: TRBJ1-2
v_call: TRBV29-1

cdr3_aa: CATPGRGPSYQETQYF
cdr3_nt: TGTGCCACCCCGGGGAGGGGGCCTTCGTACCAAGAGACCCAGTACTTC
cdr3_length: 16
d_call: NA
clone_size: NA
j_call: TRBJ2-5
v_call: TRBV24-1

cdr3_aa: CASSARPGEQYF
cdr3_nt: TGTGCCAGCTCAGCCCGTCCTGGCGAGCAGTACTTC
cdr3_length: 12
d_call: NA
clone_size: few
j_call: TRBJ2-7
v_call: TRBV18

cdr3_aa: CASQVSSVTFF
cdr3_nt: TGTGCCAGTCAAGTCTCGTCCGTAACTTTCTTT
cdr3_length: 11
d_call: NA
clone_size: NA
j_call: TRBJ1-1
v_call: TRBV6-5

cdr3_aa: CASSPQGLAGGNEQFF
cdr3_nt: TGTGCCAGCTCACCACAGGGACTAGCGGGAGGGAATGAGCAGTTCTTC
cdr3_length: 16
d_call: TRBD2
clone_size: few
j_call: TRBJ2-1
v_call: TRBV18

cdr3_aa: CASSPRPGHRSYNEQFF
cdr3_nt: TGTGCCAGCAGCCCGCGTCCGGGACACAGGTCCTACAATGAGCAGTTCTTC
cdr3_length: 17
d_call: NA
clone_size: few
j_call: TRBJ2-1
v_call: TRBV7-6

cdr3_aa: CASSQVGRGVNQPQHF
cdr3_nt: TGTGCCAGCAGCCAAGTGGGCAGGGGTGTCAATCAGCCCCAGCATTTT
cdr3_length: 16
d_call: NA
clone_size: few
j_call: TRBJ1-5
v_call: TRBV4-2

cdr3_aa: CASRTTGYEQYF
cdr3_nt: TGTGCCAGCAGGACCACAGGCTACGAGCAGTACTTC
cdr3_length: 12
d_call: NA
clone_size: NA
j_call: TRBJ2-7
v_call: TRBV6-1

cdr3_aa: CASSLAHGSYEQYF
cdr3_nt: TGTGCCAGCAGCTTGGCCCACGGCTCCTACGAGCAGTACTTC
cdr3_length: 14
d_call: NA
clone_size: NA
j_call: TRBJ2-7
v_call: TRBV5-6

cdr3_aa: CSVSDGGRNEQFF
cdr3_nt: TGCAGCGTCTCCGACGGCGGGAGGAATGAGCAGTTCTTC
cdr3_length: 13
d_call: TRBD2
clone_size: NA
j_call: TRBJ2-1
v_call: TRBV29-1

cdr3_aa: CASSPESYNTDTQYF
cdr3_nt: TGTGCCAGCAGTCCCGAATCTTATAACACAGATACGCAGTATTTT
cdr3_length: 15
d_call: NA
clone_size: NA
j_call: TRBJ2-3
v_call: TRBV12-3/TRBV12-4

cdr3_aa: CASSIGGSGTEAFF
cdr3_nt: TGTGCCAGTAGTATTGGAGGGTCAGGGACTGAAGCTTTCTTT
cdr3_length: 14
d_call: NA
clone_size: few
j_call: TRBJ1-1
v_call: TRBV19

cdr3_aa: CASSLRSGGNEQFF
cdr3_nt: TGTGCCAGCAGTTTACGTAGCGGCGGAAATGAGCAGTTCTTC
cdr3_length: 14
d_call: NA
clone_size: NA
j_call: TRBJ2-1
v_call: TRBV6-6

cdr3_aa: CSASETELYGYTF
cdr3_nt: TGCAGTGCTAGCGAGACAGAACTCTATGGCTACACCTTC
cdr3_length: 13
d_call: NA
clone_size: few
j_call: TRBJ1-2
v_call: TRBV20-1

cdr3_aa: CASSPLYEQFF
cdr3_nt: TGTGCCAGCAGCCCATTATATGAGCAGTTCTTC
cdr3_length: 11
d_call: NA
clone_size: few
j_call: TRBJ2-1
v_call: TRBV7-9

cdr3_aa: CATSRASNTEAFF
cdr3_nt: TGTGCCACCAGCAGAGCCTCGAACACTGAAGCTTTCTTT
cdr3_length: 13
d_call: NA
clone_size: NA
j_call: TRBJ1-1
v_call: TRBV15

cdr3_aa: CSGNRGTDTQYF
cdr3_nt: TGCAGTGGGAATAGGGGCACAGATACGCAGTATTTT
cdr3_length: 12
d_call: NA
clone_size: NA
j_call: TRBJ2-3
v_call: TRBV20-1

cdr3_aa: CASSYSPVLVETTGELFF
cdr3_nt: TGTGCCAGCAGTTACTCGCCGGTACTAGTCGAGACCACCGGGGAGCTGTTTTTT
cdr3_length: 18
d_call: NA
clone_size: NA
j_call: TRBJ2-2
v_call: TRBV6-5

cdr3_aa: CSAISGASYEQYF
cdr3_nt: TGCAGTGCTATCAGCGGGGCTTCCTACGAGCAGTACTTC
cdr3_length: 13
d_call: TRBD2
clone_size: few
j_call: TRBJ2-7
v_call: TRBV20-1

cdr3_aa: CSADPRGRRYNEQFF
cdr3_nt: TGCAGTGCCGACCCTCGCGGGAGAAGGTACAATGAGCAGTTCTTC
cdr3_length: 15
d_call: TRBD2
clone_size: NA
j_call: TRBJ2-1
v_call: TRBV20-1

cdr3_aa: CASSLRIGAANQPQHF
cdr3_nt: TGTGCCAGCAGCCTCCGGATTGGAGCGGCGAATCAGCCCCAGCATTTT
cdr3_length: 16
d_call: NA
clone_size: NA
j_call: TRBJ1-5
v_call: TRBV12-3/TRBV12-4

cdr3_aa: CASSLVGQWSSYEQYF
cdr3_nt: TGTGCCAGCAGCTTAGTCGGGCAGTGGAGCTCCTACGAGCAGTACTTC
cdr3_length: 16
d_call: NA
clone_size: NA
j_call: TRBJ2-7
v_call: TRBV7-6

cdr3_aa: CASSYGSYNEQFF
cdr3_nt: TGCGCCAGCAGCTACGGCTCCTACAATGAGCAGTTCTTC
cdr3_length: 13
d_call: NA
clone_size: many
j_call: TRBJ2-1
v_call: TRBV4-3

cdr3_aa: CASSSPTAASSPQETQYF
cdr3_nt: TGTGCCAGCAGCTCACCCACGGCCGCTAGCAGCCCCCAAGAGACCCAGTACTTC
cdr3_length: 18
d_call: NA
clone_size: few
j_call: TRBJ2-5
v_call: TRBV7-6

cdr3_aa: CASSYFLPDSNYGYTF
cdr3_nt: TGTGCCAGCAGTTACTTTCTTCCTGACAGTAACTATGGCTACACCTTC
cdr3_length: 16
d_call: NA
clone_size: few
j_call: TRBJ1-2
v_call: TRBV6-6

cdr3_aa: CSASVAASGANVLTF
cdr3_nt: TGCAGTGCTAGTGTGGCCGCCTCTGGGGCCAACGTCCTGACTTTC
cdr3_length: 15
d_call: NA
clone_size: NA
j_call: TRBJ2-6
v_call: TRBV20-1

cdr3_aa: CSGTGDGNEQFF
cdr3_nt: TGCAGCGGGACAGGGGACGGCAATGAGCAGTTCTTC
cdr3_length: 12
d_call: TRBD1
clone_size: few
j_call: TRBJ2-1
v_call: TRBV29-1

cdr3_aa: CSVDQRSSYNEQFF
cdr3_nt: TGCAGCGTTGATCAGCGGAGCTCCTACAATGAGCAGTTCTTC
cdr3_length: 14
d_call: NA
clone_size: NA
j_call: TRBJ2-1
v_call: TRBV29-1

cdr3_aa: CASSLGFSGRTEAFF
cdr3_nt: TGTGCCAGCAGCTTAGGATTCAGTGGGAGGACTGAAGCTTTCTTT
cdr3_length: 15
d_call: NA
clone_size: few
j_call: TRBJ1-1
v_call: TRBV11-2

cdr3_aa: CASSPVISGYGYTF
cdr3_nt: TGTGCCAGCAGCCCGGTTATCTCGGGCTATGGCTACACCTTC
cdr3_length: 14
d_call: NA
clone_size: few
j_call: TRBJ1-2
v_call: TRBV7-9

cdr3_aa: CASSLGSWQAEAFF
cdr3_nt: TGTGCCAGCAGCTTAGGCTCGTGGCAGGCTGAAGCTTTCTTT
cdr3_length: 14
d_call: NA
clone_size: few
j_call: TRBJ1-1
v_call: TRBV13

cdr3_aa: CASSLERTTYNEQFF
cdr3_nt: TGTGCCAGCAGCTTAGAGAGGACTACCTACAATGAGCAGTTCTTC
cdr3_length: 15
d_call: NA
clone_size: few
j_call: TRBJ2-1
v_call: TRBV7-9

cdr3_aa: CATSDFLSPGATTDTQYF
cdr3_nt: TGTGCCACCAGTGATTTCCTCTCCCCGGGAGCTACCACAGATACGCAGTATTTT
cdr3_length: 18
d_call: NA
clone_size: NA
j_call: TRBJ2-3
v_call: TRBV24-1

cdr3_aa: CASSVVISPEQFF
cdr3_nt: TGTGCCAGCAGCGTAGTAATCTCTCCGGAGCAGTTCTTC
cdr3_length: 13
d_call: NA
clone_size: few
j_call: TRBJ2-1
v_call: TRBV9

cdr3_aa: CASSLQHSGNTIYF
cdr3_nt: TGTGCCAGCAGCCTACAGCACTCTGGAAACACCATATATTTT
cdr3_length: 14
d_call: NA
clone_size: few
j_call: TRBJ1-3
v_call: TRBV7-6

cdr3_aa: CSASGRSGATDTQYF
cdr3_nt: TGCAGTGCTAGTGGGAGAAGTGGGGCAACAGATACGCAGTATTTT
cdr3_length: 15
d_call: NA
clone_size: NA
j_call: TRBJ2-3
v_call: TRBV20-1

cdr3_aa: CASSHPGTTEAFF
cdr3_nt: TGTGCCAGCAGCCACCCAGGTACCACTGAAGCTTTCTTT
cdr3_length: 13
d_call: NA
clone_size: NA
j_call: TRBJ1-1
v_call: TRBV14

cdr3_aa: CASSTDQKSKEYF
cdr3_nt: TGTGCCAGCTCAACTGACCAGAAAAGTAAGGAGTACTTC
cdr3_length: 13
d_call: NA
clone_size: few
j_call: TRBJ2-7
v_call: TRBV18